This T cell receptor beta chain was retrieved from a study of shared clonotypes between healthy human individuals. Roughly 33,000 T cell genomes, or approximately 190 ng DNA, went into the sorted-subset replicate PCRs. Sequencing was performed with immunoSEQ multiplex PCR; in TCRdb, only in-frame clones are kept and a portion is missing. The data show some 580,000 clones, less than 98% seen once. This clonotype was sampled from a woman aged 30 to 39 in good health. Specimen: naive CD4+ T cells sorted from blood. Subset reported: CD45RA+ positively selected.

CDR3 sequence: CASSSGSSGNTIYF. The CDR3 DNA is TGTGCCAGCAGCAGCGGGAGCTCTGGAAACACCATATATTTT. The J gene is TRBJ1-3, the V gene TRBV28; D ambiguous. The CDR3 sequence is 14 residues long. Germline V gives CDR1 MDHEN, CDR2 SYDVKM. Trimming removed 6 bases from V and 0 bases from J, with 9 bases in between.